Shown below are 29 T cell receptor beta chains from a single sample sequenced in a study of T cells expressing NK-cell markers. TCRdb re-called the 5' RACE reads; one entry per CDR3 protein, DNA not given. Here the sample table reports 300,000 or so distinct CDR3 sequences. Sequenced input: blood T cells: a sorted CD56 or NKG2C T cell subset, CD4+ or CD8+ T cells, or bulk PBMC T cells (not recorded which). The receptors derive from a woman between 18 and 69 years old in good health.

This chain connects TRBV7-9 to TRBJ2-7; TCRdb lists TRBD1, though no DNA is available to test this call. CDR1 and CDR2 (germline): SEHNR, FQNEAQ (reference sequence). The CDR3 is made up of 15 amino acids. CDR3 loop: CASSQRRDRVSEQYF.

The V call is TRBV7-2, the J call TRBJ2-5; TCRdb calls TRBD1, which cannot be checked without DNA. Germline V CDR1 and CDR2: SGHTA, FQGNSA. The CDR3 loop spans 17 amino acids. The CDR3 sequence: CASSLGSGTVDRETQYF. The full variable domain, with the rest looked up from reference TRBV7-2 and TRBJ2-5, is GAGVSQSPSNKVTEKGKDVELRCDPISGHTALYWYRQSLGQGLEFLIYFQGNSAPDKSGLPSDRFSAERTGGSVSTLTIQRTQQEDSAVYLCASSLGSGTVDRETQYFGPGTRLLVL.

The V and J genes are TRBV25-1 and TRBJ2-5; lacking DNA, the TRBD1 call made by TCRdb goes unchecked. Looked up from germline, CDR1 is MGHDK and CDR2 is SYGVNS. The CDR3 length is 15 residues. The chain's CDR3 is CASSAGRAIQETQYF.

This chain links TRBV20-1 with TRBJ2-3; the TCRdb D gene call, TRBD1, has no DNA to confirm it. The CDR3 consists of 15 residues. From germline, CDR1 is DFQATT and CDR2 SNEGSKA (reference sequence). The CDR3 sequence: CSASSGTPGADTQYF.

This chain links TRBV20-1 with TRBJ2-7; TCRdb returns TRBD2, unconfirmable since there is no DNA. In germline, CDR1 is DFQATT, CDR2 SNEGSKA (reference sequence). This CDR3 is 14 amino acids long. CDR3 in amino acids: CSARRSGITYEQYF.

The chain has TRBV29-1 and TRBJ1-1. Germline CDR1 SQVTM, CDR2 ANQGSEA. The CDR3 runs 13 residues. The CDR3 here is CSGHIGRNTEAFF.

The chain couples TRBV12-3 or TRBV12-4 to TRBJ2-1; with no DNA, the TCRdb D assignment of TRBD1 cannot be verified. The CDR3 consists of 15 residues. The CDR3 reads CASRTDRSTYNEQFF.

This chain joins TRBV7-9 and TRBJ1-3. There are 14 residues in the CDR3. Germline V gene data show CDR1 as SEHNR and CDR2 as FQNEAQ (reference sequence). CDR3 residues: CASNPTSSGNTIYF.

The gene calls are TRBV29-1 and TRBJ2-1; TCRdb returns TRBD1, unconfirmable since there is no DNA. The CDR3 extends over 16 amino acids. Germline CDR1 and CDR2: SQVTM and ANQGSEA. CDR3 amino acids: CSVEGRRGRNHNEQFF.

The chain couples TRBV5-1 to TRBJ2-1. CDR3 length: 15 amino acids. Germline V gene sequence: CDR1 SGHRS, CDR2 YFSETQ. CDR3 region: CASSWAGSSYNEQFF.

The chain employs TRBV20-1 and TRBJ2-7; as DNA is missing, the TRBD1 call by TCRdb cannot be tested. CDR1 DFQATT and CDR2 SNEGSKA come from the germline V gene (reference sequence). This CDR3 is built from 16 residues. The CDR3 protein is CSARDRRTGKSNEQYF.

This sequence joins TRBV29-1 and TRBJ1-3; the TCRdb call, TRBD1, lacks DNA for checking. Per germline, CDR1 SQVTM and CDR2 ANQGSEA. CDR3 length equals 15 residues. The CDR3 is CSAGRTGVSGNTIYF. The variable domain in full, completed from reference TRBV29-1 and TRBJ1-3, reads SAVISQKPSRDICQRGTSLTIQCQVDSQVTMMFWYRQQPGQSLTLIATANQGSEATYESGFVIDKFPISRPNLTFSTLTVSNMSPEDSSIYLCSAGRTGVSGNTIYFGEGSWLTVV.

The chain joins TRBV5-5 to TRBJ2-1. The CDR3 loop spans 16 amino acids. Germline CDR1 SGHKS, CDR2 YYEKEE (reference sequence). This chain's CDR3 is CASSKTLGQNYNEQFF.

J is TRBJ2-1 and V is TRBV9; TCRdb lists TRBD2, though no DNA is available to test this call. The CDR3 loop spans 15 amino acids. Germline CDR1 is SGDLS and CDR2 is YYNGEE. CDR3 sequence: CASSGSGGPGNEQFF.

This chain connects TRBV2 to TRBJ1-1. In germline, CDR1 is SNHLY, CDR2 FYNNEI. The CDR3 is made up of 14 amino acids. The CDR3 reads CASSVLPANTEAFF.

The rearrangement links TRBV20-1 to TRBJ1-4; TCRdb picks TRBD1, but there is no DNA to check that call. The CDR3 has 13 amino acids. Looked up from germline, CDR1 is DFQATT and CDR2 is SNEGSKA (reference sequence). CDR3 protein: CSATDRGQGKLFF.

The chain recombines TRBV20-1 with TRBJ2-5; checking the TCRdb D call of TRBD2 is not possible without DNA. Germline values: CDR1 DFQATT, CDR2 SNEGSKA (reference sequence). The CDR3 totals 15 residues. CDR3 sequence reads: CSAYPAGGVGETQYF.

This chain links TRBV7-2 with TRBJ2-5. The germline gives CDR1 SGHTA, CDR2 FQGNSA. The CDR3 totals 14 residues. CDR3 region: CASSSNLGSETQYF.

V gene TRBV7-2 combines with J gene TRBJ2-5; lacking DNA, the TRBD2 call made by TCRdb goes unchecked. The germline gives CDR1 SGHTA, CDR2 FQGNSA. CDR3 size: 15 residues. The CDR3 is CASSLSGRAEETQYF.

The rearrangement joins TRBV5-5 to TRBJ2-6; the TCRdb call, TRBD1, lacks DNA for checking. CDR3 length: 17 amino acids. Germline CDR1 is SGHKS and CDR2 is YYEKEE (reference sequence). The CDR3 protein is CASSSTGTSSGANVLTF. Full variable domain (rest looked up from reference TRBV5-5 and TRBJ2-6): DAGVTQSPTHLIKTRGQQVTLRCSPISGHKSVSWYQQVLGQGPQFIFQYYEKEERGRGNFPDRFSARQFPNYSSELNVNALLLGDSALYLCASSSTGTSSGANVLTFGAGSRLTVL.

The J gene is TRBJ2-5, the V gene TRBV25-1; TCRdb returns TRBD1, unconfirmable since there is no DNA. Germline CDR1 reads MGHDK; CDR2 reads SYGVNS. The CDR3 contains 15 residues. This CDR3 reads CASSDPRTDQETQYF.

The rearrangement links TRBV9 to TRBJ2-1; TCRdb's D call of TRBD1 is untestable without DNA. The CDR3 loop spans 17 amino acids. In germline, CDR1 is SGDLS, CDR2 YYNGEE. CDR3 residues: CASSVRPPGQGYNEQFF.

V and J are TRBV20-1 and TRBJ2-1; the D call of TRBD1 rests on TCRdb alone, since no DNA is present to check it. CDR1 is DFQATT and CDR2 is SNEGSKA in the germline V gene (reference sequence). The CDR3 has 12 amino acids. CDR3: CSGDRVANEQFF.

V gene TRBV6-1 combines with J gene TRBJ1-1; no DNA is available, so the TRBD1 call from TCRdb remains unchecked. There are 14 residues in the CDR3. CDR1 MNHNS and CDR2 SASEGT come from the germline V gene. Here the CDR3 reads CASRGQTRNTEAFF.

The V gene is TRBV6-1, the J gene TRBJ2-3. Germline CDR1 reads MNHNS; CDR2 reads SASEGT. The CDR3 extends over 13 amino acids. CDR3 loop: CASKRLNTDTQYF.

The rearrangement joins TRBV6-5 to TRBJ2-5; there is no DNA to check the TCRdb D call of TRBD2. This CDR3 is built from 12 residues. Germline CDR1 and CDR2: MNHEY and SVGAGI. CDR3: CGWVAGQETQYF.

This chain links TRBV20-1 with TRBJ2-1; TCRdb indicates TRBD1, and absent DNA this call remains unverified. The CDR3 totals 16 residues. CDR1 and CDR2 from the germline V gene are DFQATT and SNEGSKA (reference sequence). CDR3 sequence: CSAAASGRTSYNEQFF.

The V gene is TRBV4-2, the J gene TRBJ2-3; no DNA is available, so the TRBD2 call from TCRdb remains unchecked. CDR1 and CDR2 (germline): LGHNA, YNFKEQ. The CDR3 has 18 residues. CDR3: CASSPSGSKRGDTDTQYF.

This chain joins TRBV18 and TRBJ1-5; TCRdb gives TRBD1 as the D gene, but with no DNA this cannot be confirmed. Per germline, CDR1 KGHSH and CDR2 LQKENI. The CDR3 sequence is 15 residues long. The CDR3 sequence: CASSSKGTDNQPQHF.